The source of this TCR beta chain is a study of response to subunit inactivated influenza vaccine. To note about this clonotype: The target antigen is unknown.

General study findings and limits: The study's authors posited that every seasonal influenza vaccination enlists few new T cells.

This CDR3 has 14 amino acids. Trimming shortened V by 6 bases and J by 8 bases, and 17 bases separated the two germline ends. CDR1 and CDR2 (germline): SGHNT, YENEEA. TCRdb itself ran the RT-PCR reads through MiXCR, one entry per CDR3 protein. This sample has just under 250,000 distinct CDR3 sequences, with 10% to 15% found just once. The sequenced sample was non-naive T cells sorted from PBMCs, obtained 14 to 15 days before vaccination. This sequence joins TRBV11-3 and TRBJ2-4, with D unclear. This TCR was recovered from a man aged 50-60 years who received an inactivated influenza vaccine. The CDR3 DNA is TGTGCCAGCAGTCCCCGCGGTCTAGGTGACATTCAGTACTTC. Protein product: CASSPRGLGDIQYF.